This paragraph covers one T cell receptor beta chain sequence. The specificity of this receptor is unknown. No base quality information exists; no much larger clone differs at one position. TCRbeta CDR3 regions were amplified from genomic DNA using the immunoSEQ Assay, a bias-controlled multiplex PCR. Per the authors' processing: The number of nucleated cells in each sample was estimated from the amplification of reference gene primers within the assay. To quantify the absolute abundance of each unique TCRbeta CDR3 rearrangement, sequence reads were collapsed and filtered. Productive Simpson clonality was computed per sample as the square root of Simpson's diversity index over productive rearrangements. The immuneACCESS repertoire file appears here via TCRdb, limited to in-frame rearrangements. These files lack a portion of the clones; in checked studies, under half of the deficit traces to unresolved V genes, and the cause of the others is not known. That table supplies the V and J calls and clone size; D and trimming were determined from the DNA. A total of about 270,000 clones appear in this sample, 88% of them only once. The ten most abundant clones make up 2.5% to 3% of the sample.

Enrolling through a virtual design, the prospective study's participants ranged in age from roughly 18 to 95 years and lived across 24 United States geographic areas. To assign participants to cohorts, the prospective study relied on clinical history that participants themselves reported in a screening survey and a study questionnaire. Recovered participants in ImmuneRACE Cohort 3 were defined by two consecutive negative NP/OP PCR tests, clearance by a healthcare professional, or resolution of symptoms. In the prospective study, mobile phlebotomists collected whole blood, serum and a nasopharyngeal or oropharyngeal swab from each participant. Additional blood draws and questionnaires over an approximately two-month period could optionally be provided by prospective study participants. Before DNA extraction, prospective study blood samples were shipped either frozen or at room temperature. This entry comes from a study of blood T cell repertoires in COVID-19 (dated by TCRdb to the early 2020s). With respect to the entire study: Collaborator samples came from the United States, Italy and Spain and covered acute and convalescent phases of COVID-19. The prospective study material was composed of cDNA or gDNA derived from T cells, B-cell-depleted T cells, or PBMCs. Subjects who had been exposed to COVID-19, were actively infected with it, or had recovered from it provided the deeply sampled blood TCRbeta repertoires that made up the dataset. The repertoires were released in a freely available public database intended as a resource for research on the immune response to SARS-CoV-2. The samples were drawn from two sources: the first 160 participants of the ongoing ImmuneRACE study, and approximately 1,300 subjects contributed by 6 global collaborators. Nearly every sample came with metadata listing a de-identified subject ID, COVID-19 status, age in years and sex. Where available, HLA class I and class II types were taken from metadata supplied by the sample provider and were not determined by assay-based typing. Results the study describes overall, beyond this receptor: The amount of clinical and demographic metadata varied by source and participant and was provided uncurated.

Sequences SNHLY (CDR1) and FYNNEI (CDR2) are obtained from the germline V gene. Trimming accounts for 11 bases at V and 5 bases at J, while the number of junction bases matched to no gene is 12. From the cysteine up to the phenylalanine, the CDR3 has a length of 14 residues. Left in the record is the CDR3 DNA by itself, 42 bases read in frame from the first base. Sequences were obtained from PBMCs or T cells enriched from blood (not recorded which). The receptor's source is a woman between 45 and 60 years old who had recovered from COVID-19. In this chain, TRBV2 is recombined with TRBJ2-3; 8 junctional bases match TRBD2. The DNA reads TGTGCCTACAGCGCCCGGGAGGGCCAAGATACGCAGTATTTT. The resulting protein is CAYSAREGQDTQYF.